This TCR beta chain was captured in a study of cytomegalovirus exposure and HLA in healthy donors. Trimming took off 5 bases at V and 11 bases at J, with 13 bases between the two ends. The CDR3 is 11 residues long. CDR1 SQVTM and CDR2 ANQGSEA come from the germline V gene. Study-wide results and caveats: As a later analysis showed, a missense DCLRE1C variant was linked to trimming of TCR beta V- and J-genes.

It was with 60 Vbeta and 13 Jbeta primers that the PCR ran. The method was immunoSEQ multiplex PCR; TCRdb's version includes in-frame clones alone and lacks a portion of them. The profile shows more than 90,000 clones, approximately 76% of them singletons. A remark on this clone: The antigen remains unidentified.

The chain links TRBV29-1 to TRBJ2-1, with a weak D call TRBD2 (6 bases). Sequences were obtained from PBMCs. The receptor was isolated from a man aged 35 to 55 in good health and CMV-seronegative. In nucleotides, the CDR3 is TGCAGCGTTCGATCTAGCGATAAGCAGTTCTTC. Its protein product is CSVRSSDKQFF.